Below, one T cell receptor (beta chain) is given with its context. After removal of 5 bases from V and 3 bases from J, the junction contained 6 bases not matched to a gene. This CDR3 is built from 14 residues. Germline-derived CDR1 and CDR2 are SGHAT and FQNNGV. This sample is drawn from a study of shared clonotypes between healthy human individuals. Sequencing used immunoSEQ multiplex PCR; TCRdb keeps in-frame clones, though not all of them. The sample holds 2 million to 3 million clones, approximately 93% seen once. The specimen was naive CD4+ T cells from PBMCs. Subset defined: CD45RA+ positively selected. V is TRBV11-2 and J is TRBJ2-7; 8 bases match TRBD1. This receptor was identified in a man aged 18 to 30 in good health. Some clones in this sample may be carry-over from other donors' samples. The CDR3 DNA reads TGTGCCAGCAGCGCAGGACAGGGTTACTACGAGCAGTACTTC. It is translated as CASSAGQGYYEQYF.